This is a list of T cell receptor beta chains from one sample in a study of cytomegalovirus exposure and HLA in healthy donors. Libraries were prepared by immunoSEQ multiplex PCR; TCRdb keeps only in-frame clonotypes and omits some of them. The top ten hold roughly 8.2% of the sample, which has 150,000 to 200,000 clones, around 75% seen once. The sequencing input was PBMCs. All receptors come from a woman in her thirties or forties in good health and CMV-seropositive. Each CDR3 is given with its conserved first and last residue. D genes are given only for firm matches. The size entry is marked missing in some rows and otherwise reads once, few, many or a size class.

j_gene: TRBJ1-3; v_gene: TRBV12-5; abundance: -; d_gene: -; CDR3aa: CASALQGGGRGNTIYF; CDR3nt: TGTGCTAGTGCCCTTCAAGGGGGAGGGCGAGGAAACACCATATATTTT
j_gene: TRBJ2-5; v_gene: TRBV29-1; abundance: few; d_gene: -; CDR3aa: CSVDPASIETQYF; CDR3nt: TGCAGCGTTGACCCCGCGTCCATAGAGACCCAGTACTTC
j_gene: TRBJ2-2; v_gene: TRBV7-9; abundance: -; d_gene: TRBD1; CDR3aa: CASSHKTGPNTGELFF; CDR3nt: TGTGCCAGCAGCCACAAGACAGGGCCGAACACCGGGGAGCTGTTTTTT
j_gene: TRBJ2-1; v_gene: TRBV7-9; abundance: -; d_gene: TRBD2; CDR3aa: CASSPRGSGISDEQFF; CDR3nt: TGTGCCAGCAGCCCCCGGGGTAGCGGGATTTCAGATGAGCAGTTCTTC
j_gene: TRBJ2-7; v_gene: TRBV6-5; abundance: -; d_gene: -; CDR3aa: CASSSLEGWPYEQYF; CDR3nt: TGTGCCAGCAGTTCCCTCGAGGGTTGGCCTTACGAGCAGTACTTC
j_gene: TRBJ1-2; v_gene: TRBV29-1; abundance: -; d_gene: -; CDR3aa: CSVGDSRTYGYTF; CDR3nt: TGCAGCGTCGGTGACAGTAGAACCTATGGCTACACCTTC
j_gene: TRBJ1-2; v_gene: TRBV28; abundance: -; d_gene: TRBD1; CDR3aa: CASRHPDRDLYGYTF; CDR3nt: TGTGCCAGCAGGCACCCGGACAGGGATCTGTATGGCTACACCTTC
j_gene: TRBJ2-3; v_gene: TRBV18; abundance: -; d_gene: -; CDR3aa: CASSPGQGRTDTQYF; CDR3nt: TGTGCCAGCTCACCGGGTCAGGGGCGAACAGATACGCAGTATTTT
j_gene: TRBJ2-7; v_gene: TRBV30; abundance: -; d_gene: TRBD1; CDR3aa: CAWSVAHRGKREQYF; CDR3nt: TGTGCCTGGAGTGTAGCCCACAGGGGAAAACGCGAGCAGTACTTC
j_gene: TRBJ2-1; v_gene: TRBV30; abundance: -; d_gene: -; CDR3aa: CAWSRESYNEQFF; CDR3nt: TGTGCCTGGAGTCGGGAGTCCTACAATGAGCAGTTCTTC
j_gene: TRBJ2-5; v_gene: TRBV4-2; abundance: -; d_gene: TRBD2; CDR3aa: CASSQRTSVGIQETQYF; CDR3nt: TGTGCCAGCAGCCAACGAACTAGCGTTGGGATCCAAGAGACCCAGTACTTC
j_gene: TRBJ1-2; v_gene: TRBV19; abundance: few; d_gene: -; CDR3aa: CASSTDGGSYYGYTF; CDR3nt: TGTGCCAGTTCGACTGACGGCGGATCGTACTATGGCTACACCTTC
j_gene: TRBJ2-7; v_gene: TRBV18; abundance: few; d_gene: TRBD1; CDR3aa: CASSPDRTYEQYF; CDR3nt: TGTGCCAGCTCCCCGGACAGGACCTACGAGCAGTACTTC
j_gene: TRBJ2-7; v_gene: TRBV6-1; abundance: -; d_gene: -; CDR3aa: CASSVSGDTYEQYF; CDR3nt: TGTGCCAGCAGTGTATCAGGGGACACCTACGAGCAGTACTTC
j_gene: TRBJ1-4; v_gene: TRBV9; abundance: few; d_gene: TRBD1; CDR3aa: CASGGGRGPDSNEKLFF; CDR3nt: TGTGCCAGCGGAGGGGGCAGGGGGCCGGATTCTAATGAAAAACTGTTTTTT
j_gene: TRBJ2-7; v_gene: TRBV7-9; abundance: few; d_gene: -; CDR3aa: CASSLTGYEQYF; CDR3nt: TGTGCCAGCAGCTTGACAGGTTACGAGCAGTACTTC
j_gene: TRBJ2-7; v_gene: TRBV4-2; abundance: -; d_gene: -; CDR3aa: CASSQDSTDLPGSYEQYF; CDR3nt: TGTGCCAGCAGCCAAGATTCCACCGATTTACCGGGATCCTACGAGCAGTACTTC
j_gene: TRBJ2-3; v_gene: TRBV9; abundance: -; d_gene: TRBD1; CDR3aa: CASSQGVVAPDTQYF; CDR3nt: TGTGCCAGCAGCCAGGGGGTAGTGGCCCCAGATACGCAGTATTTT
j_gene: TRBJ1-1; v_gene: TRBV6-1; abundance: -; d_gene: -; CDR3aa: CASSDLSVDTEAFF; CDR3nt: TGTGCCAGCAGTGATCTGTCAGTCGACACTGAAGCTTTCTTT
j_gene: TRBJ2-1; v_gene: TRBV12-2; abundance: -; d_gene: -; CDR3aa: CASRLTLAGGYMAMNEQFF; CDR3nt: TGTGCAAGTCGCTTAACGCTAGCGGGAGGTTACATGGCGATGAATGAGCAGTTCTTC
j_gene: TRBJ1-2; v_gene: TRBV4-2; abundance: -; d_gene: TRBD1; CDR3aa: CASSQEGQGGWGYTF; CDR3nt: TGTGCCAGCAGCCAAGAGGGACAGGGAGGTTGGGGCTACACCTTC
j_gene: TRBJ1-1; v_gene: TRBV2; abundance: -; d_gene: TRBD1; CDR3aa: CASSNAGGSEAFF; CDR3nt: TGTGCCAGCAGTAATGCAGGGGGATCTGAAGCTTTCTTT
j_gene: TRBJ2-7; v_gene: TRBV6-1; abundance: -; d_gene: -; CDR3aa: CASSGGVVGYEQYF; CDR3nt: TGTGCCAGCAGTGGGGGGGTGGTCGGATACGAGCAGTACTTC
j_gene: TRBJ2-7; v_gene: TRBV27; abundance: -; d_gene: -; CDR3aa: CASSRSPLVYEQYF; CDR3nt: TGTGCCAGCAGTCGTTCCCCTCTAGTGTACGAGCAGTACTTC
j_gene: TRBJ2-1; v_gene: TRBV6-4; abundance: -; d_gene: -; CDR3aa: CASAADGGLNEQFF; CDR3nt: TGTGCCAGCGCTGCTGACGGTGGGCTCAATGAGCAGTTCTTC
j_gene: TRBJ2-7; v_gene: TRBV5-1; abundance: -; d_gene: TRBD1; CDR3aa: CASSVTGGEAEQYF; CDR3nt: TGCGCCAGCAGCGTGACAGGGGGAGAAGCCGAGCAGTACTTC
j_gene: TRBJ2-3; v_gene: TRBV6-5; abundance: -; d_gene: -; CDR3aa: CASKLNGERDTQYF; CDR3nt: TGTGCCAGCAAACTGAATGGAGAGAGAGATACGCAGTATTTT
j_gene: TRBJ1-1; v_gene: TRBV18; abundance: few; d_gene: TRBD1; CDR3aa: CASSKGQGPQNTEAFF; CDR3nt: TGTGCCAGCTCAAAGGGACAGGGACCCCAGAACACTGAAGCTTTCTTT
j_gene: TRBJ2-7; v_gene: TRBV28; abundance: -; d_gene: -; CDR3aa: CASRLFGAGEQYF; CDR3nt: TGTGCCAGCCGTTTATTTGGGGCTGGCGAGCAGTACTTC
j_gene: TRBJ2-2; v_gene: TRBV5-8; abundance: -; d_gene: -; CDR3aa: CASSLVYRDTGELFF; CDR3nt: TGTGCCAGCAGCTTGGTATATAGAGACACCGGGGAGCTGTTTTTT
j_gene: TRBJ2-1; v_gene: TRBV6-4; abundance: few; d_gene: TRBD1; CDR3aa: CASSDSEQGEGNEQFF; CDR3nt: TGTGCCAGCAGTGACTCAGAGCAGGGGGAAGGCAATGAGCAGTTCTTC
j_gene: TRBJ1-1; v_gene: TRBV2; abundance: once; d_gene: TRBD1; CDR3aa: CASSPQTGTGNTEAFF; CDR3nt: TGTGCCAGCAGTCCTCAAACCGGGACAGGAAACACTGAAGCTTTCTTT
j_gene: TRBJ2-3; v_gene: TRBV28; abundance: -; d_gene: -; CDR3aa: CASRSPGTGTDTQYF; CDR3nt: TGTGCCAGCCGATCTCCCGGGACTGGAACAGATACGCAGTATTTT
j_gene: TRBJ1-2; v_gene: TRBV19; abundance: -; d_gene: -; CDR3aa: CASSPSGGYGYTF; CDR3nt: TGTGCCAGTAGTCCCTCAGGAGGCTATGGCTACACCTTC
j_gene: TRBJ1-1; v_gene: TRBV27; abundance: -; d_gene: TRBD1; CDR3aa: CASRGQGNTEAFF; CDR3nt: TGTGCCAGCAGGGGACAGGGGAACACTGAAGCTTTCTTT
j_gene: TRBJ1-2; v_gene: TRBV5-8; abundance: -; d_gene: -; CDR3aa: CASSLGGYGYTF; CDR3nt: TGTGCCAGCAGCTTGGGAGGCTATGGCTACACCTTC
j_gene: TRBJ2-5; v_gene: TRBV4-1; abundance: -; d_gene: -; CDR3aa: CASSQRFGETQYF; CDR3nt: TGCGCCAGCAGCCAGAGGTTCGGAGAGACCCAGTACTTC
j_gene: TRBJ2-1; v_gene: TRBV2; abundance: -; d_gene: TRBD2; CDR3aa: CASSDSGPRSSYNEQFF; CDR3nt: TGTGCCAGCAGCGATAGCGGGCCCCGGAGCTCCTACAATGAGCAGTTCTTC
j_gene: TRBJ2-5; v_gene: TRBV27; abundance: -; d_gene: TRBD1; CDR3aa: CASSRRTGGKETQYF; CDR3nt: TGTGCCAGCAGTCGAAGGACAGGGGGTAAAGAGACCCAGTACTTC
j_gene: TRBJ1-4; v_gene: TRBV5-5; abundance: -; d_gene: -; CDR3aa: CASSPREGFNEKLFF; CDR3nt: TGTGCCAGCAGCCCAAGGGAGGGGTTTAATGAAAAACTGTTTTTT
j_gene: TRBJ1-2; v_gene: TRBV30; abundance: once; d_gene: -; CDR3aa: CAWSQMVFNYGYTF; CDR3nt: TGTGCCTGGAGCCAGATGGTCTTTAACTATGGCTACACCTTC
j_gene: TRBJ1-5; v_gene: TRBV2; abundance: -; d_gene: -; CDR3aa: CASTRSGMGNQPQHF; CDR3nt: TGTGCCAGCACTCGGTCGGGGATGGGGAATCAGCCCCAGCATTTT
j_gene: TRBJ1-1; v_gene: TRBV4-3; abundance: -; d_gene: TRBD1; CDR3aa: CASSQASGGTEAFF; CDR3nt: TGCGCCAGCAGCCAAGCGTCAGGGGGGACTGAAGCTTTCTTT
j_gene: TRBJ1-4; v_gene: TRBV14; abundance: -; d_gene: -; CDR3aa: CASSQVLGGEKLFF; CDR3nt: TGTGCCAGCAGCCAAGTCTTGGGAGGCGAAAAACTGTTTTTT
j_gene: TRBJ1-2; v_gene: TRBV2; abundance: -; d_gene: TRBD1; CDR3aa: CASTFLDRGRNGYTF; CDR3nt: TGTGCCAGCACCTTTTTGGACAGGGGGCGAAATGGCTACACCTTC
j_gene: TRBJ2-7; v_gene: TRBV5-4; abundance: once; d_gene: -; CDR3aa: CASSTDYEQYF; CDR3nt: TGTGCCAGCAGCACTGACTACGAGCAGTACTTC
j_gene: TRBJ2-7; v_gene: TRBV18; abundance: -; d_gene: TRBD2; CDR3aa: CASSPSSRLAGRYEQYF; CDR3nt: TGTGCCAGCTCGCCAAGTTCACGACTAGCGGGACGCTACGAGCAGTACTTC
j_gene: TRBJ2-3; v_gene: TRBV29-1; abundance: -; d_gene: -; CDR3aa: CSVEGAQGYTDTQYF; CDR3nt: TGCAGCGTTGAAGGTGCGCAGGGTTACACAGATACGCAGTATTTT
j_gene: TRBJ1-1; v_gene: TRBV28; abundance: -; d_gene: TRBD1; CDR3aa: CASRLGQGPPGTEAFF; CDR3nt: TGTGCCAGCAGACTTGGACAGGGGCCACCTGGGACTGAAGCTTTCTTT
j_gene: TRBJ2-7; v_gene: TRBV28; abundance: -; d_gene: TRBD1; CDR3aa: CASSFHRGFTYEQYF; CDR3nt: TGTGCCAGCAGTTTCCACAGGGGGTTTACCTACGAGCAGTACTTC